The next 10 T cell receptor beta chains were all read from a single sample in a study of neoadjuvant anti-PD-1 for oral cavity cancer. The sample's time point: after neoadjuvant nivolumab, at surgical resection. The method was immunoSEQ multiplex PCR; TCRdb's version includes in-frame clones alone and lacks a portion of them. The repertoire holds fewer than 90,000 clones, with roughly 85% as singletons. The sequencing here drew on PBMCs, taken after nivolumab (anti-PD-1) treatment. The origin of the receptors is a person between 40 and 80 years old with oral cavity squamous cell carcinoma.

The chain joins TRBV30 to TRBJ1-2; no clear D. With 5 bases removed from V and 7 bases from J, the gap between germline ends came to 14 bases. Germline V gene data show CDR1 as GTSNPN and CDR2 as SVGIG (reference sequence). The CDR3 contains 12 residues. CDR3 nucleotides: TGTGCCTGGGCCGCCTCAGTAGGTGGCTACACCTTC. It encodes CAWAASVGGYTF.

By proportion, this clone is medium-sized. The V call is TRBV15, the J call TRBJ2-7; 10 positions match TRBD1. The V gene end was trimmed by 0 bases and the J gene end by 3 bases; junction bases not matched to a gene: 11. The CDR3 is 18 amino acids. In germline, CDR1 is LNHNV, CDR2 YYDKDF (reference sequence). As DNA, the CDR3 is TGTGCCACCAGCAGAGATTCAAACACCGGGACAGGGGTCTACGAGCAGTACTTC. Translation: CATSRDSNTGTGVYEQYF.

J is TRBJ2-2 and V is TRBV30; maybe TRBD1 (6 bases). The germline V and J ends were trimmed by 3 bases and 4 bases, with 9 bases remaining between them. Per the germline V gene, CDR1 is GTSNPN and CDR2 is SVGIG (reference sequence). This CDR3 is 13 amino acids long. CDR3 DNA sequence: TGTGCCTGGAGGAAACAGGGCACCGGGGAGCTGTTTTTT. Translation: CAWRKQGTGELFF. Filled out from reference TRBV30 and TRBJ2-2, the complete variable domain reads SQTIHQWPATLVQPVGSPLSLECTVEGTSNPNLYWYRQAAGRGLQLLFYSVGIGQISSEVPQNLSASRPQDRQFILSSKKLLLSDSGFYLCAWRKQGTGELFFGEGSRLTVL.

The chain employs TRBV2 and TRBJ2-2; maybe TRBD1 (6 bases). Germline V gene lookup returns CDR1 SNHLY and CDR2 FYNNEI. V was cut by 5 bases and J by 4 bases, with 20 bases left in between. This CDR3 is 17 amino acids long. The chain's CDR3 is CASSLTNAGVSTGELFF. For the CDR3, the DNA is TGTGCCAGCAGTTTGACTAACGCAGGGGTCTCCACCGGGGAGCTGTTTTTT. Based on the CDR3 plus reference TRBV2 and TRBJ2-2, the full variable domain is EPEVTQTPSHQVTQMGQEVILRCVPISNHLYFYWYRQILGQKVEFLVSFYNNEISEKSEIFDDQFSVERPDGSNFTLKIRSTKLEDSAMYFCASSLTNAGVSTGELFFGEGSRLTVL.

The chain uses TRBV28 and TRBJ2-3; maybe TRBD2 (5 bases). The CDR3 extends over 18 amino acids. Germline CDR1 is MDHEN and CDR2 is SYDVKM. Trimming took 3 bases from V and 0 from J, leaving 19 bases between them. CDR3 sequence (DNA): TGTGCCAGCAGTTTCCTCCGGCCAGCGGAGATTAGCACAGATACGCAGTATTTT. It is translated as CASSFLRPAEISTDTQYF.

A few counts support this clone. This chain connects TRBV10-2 to TRBJ2-6, with TRBD1 identical over 9 bases. V dropped 3 bases and J dropped 2; count of bases not matched to a gene: 5. The V gene's germline CDR1 is WSHSY and CDR2 SAAADI. This CDR3 contains 17 residues. The CDR3 loop reads CASSDGQGLAGANVLTF. CDR3 sequence (DNA): TGCGCCAGCAGTGATGGACAGGGGCTCGCTGGGGCCAACGTCCTGACTTTC.

The V and J genes are TRBV27 and TRBJ2-6; 10 bases fit TRBD2. V dropped 0 bases and J dropped 0; count of bases not matched to a gene: 5. The CDR3 has 19 amino acids. Germline V gene data show CDR1 as MNHEY and CDR2 as SMNVEV (reference sequence). The CDR3 loop is CASSLSPSGSFSGANVLTF. The CDR3 DNA sequence: TGTGCCAGCAGTTTATCTCCTAGCGGGAGTTTCTCTGGGGCCAACGTCCTGACTTTC.

The rearrangement links TRBV18 to TRBJ2-2; D not certain. This CDR3 contains 14 residues. Trimming removed 2 bases from V and 0 bases from J, with 4 bases in between. CDR1 is KGHSH, CDR2 LQKENI, per germline. CDR3 sequence: CASSPGPNTGELFF. For the CDR3, the DNA is TGTGCCAGCTCACCAGGCCCGAACACCGGGGAGCTGTTTTTT.

This clone has more than one count but fewer than ten. The chain joins TRBV20-1 to TRBJ1-1; D gene ambiguous. The germline V gene encodes CDR1 DFQATT and CDR2 SNEGSKA (reference sequence). V was pared by 0 bases and J by 6 bases, with 5 bases between. There are 11 residues in the CDR3. CDR3 bases: TGCAGTGCTAGAGATCAACCTGAAGCTTTCTTT. As protein: CSARDQPEAFF.

The chain is built from TRBV27 and TRBJ2-7; the D gene is possibly TRBD1 (5 bases). The CDR3 has 12 residues. The V and J ends lost 6 bases and 0 bases respectively, with 6 bases between them. The V gene's germline CDR1 is MNHEY and CDR2 SMNVEV (reference sequence). CDR3 coding DNA: TGTGCCAGCAGGGACAACTCCTACGAGCAGTACTTC. This sequence encodes CASRDNSYEQYF.